This is a list of T cell receptor beta chains from one sample in a study of blood T cells in healthy people across ages. Each CDR3 protein gets one entry after TCRdb re-called the 5' RACE reads with MiXCR. There are 700,000 to 950,000 distinct CDR3 sequences in the sample; roughly 41% occur only once, and around a fifth lies in the top ten. The sequenced material came from blood. These receptors were obtained from a woman aged 55-75 years in good health. Both conserved end residues are part of each CDR3. The order of the fields is CDR3 protein, CDR3 DNA, V gene, J gene, D gene, clone size. The D gene is left open where the match is weak. Only some rows state a clone size, as once, few, many or a class for expanded clones.

cdr3_aa: CASSGAGNQPQHF
cdr3_nt: TGTGCCAGCAGCGGAGCTGGCAATCAGCCCCAGCATTTT
v_call: TRBV12-3/TRBV12-4
j_call: TRBJ1-5
d_call: .
clone_size: .

cdr3_aa: CASSDRRGSEQYF
cdr3_nt: TGTGCCAGCAGTGATCGCAGGGGAAGCGAGCAGTACTTC
v_call: TRBV6-5
j_call: TRBJ2-7
d_call: .
clone_size: .

cdr3_aa: CSARASGRSETQYF
cdr3_nt: TGCAGTGCTAGAGCTAGCGGGAGGTCAGAGACCCAGTACTTC
v_call: TRBV20-1
j_call: TRBJ2-5
d_call: TRBD2
clone_size: many

cdr3_aa: CASTETSGRTDTQYF
cdr3_nt: TGTGCCAGCACTGAGACTAGCGGACGCACAGATACGCAGTATTTT
v_call: TRBV12-3/TRBV12-4
j_call: TRBJ2-3
d_call: TRBD2
clone_size: few

cdr3_aa: CSVGPGGSGYTF
cdr3_nt: TGCAGCGTTGGACCAGGGGGCTCGGGCTACACCTTC
v_call: TRBV29-1
j_call: TRBJ1-2
d_call: TRBD1
clone_size: .

cdr3_aa: CASSPGGLANYGYTF
cdr3_nt: TGTGCCAGCTCACCAGGGGGTTTAGCTAACTATGGCTACACCTTC
v_call: TRBV18
j_call: TRBJ1-2
d_call: .
clone_size: .

cdr3_aa: CASSLGSNNSPLHF
cdr3_nt: TGTGCCAGCTCCCTGGGAAGTAATAATTCACCCCTCCACTTT
v_call: TRBV6-1
j_call: TRBJ1-6
d_call: .
clone_size: .

cdr3_aa: CASRAGARNYGYTF
cdr3_nt: TGTGCCAGCAGGGCCGGGGCGAGGAACTATGGCTACACCTTC
v_call: TRBV2
j_call: TRBJ1-2
d_call: .
clone_size: .

cdr3_aa: CAWSVRSGSGEQYF
cdr3_nt: TGTGCCTGGAGTGTAAGGTCAGGCTCCGGCGAGCAGTACTTC
v_call: TRBV30
j_call: TRBJ2-7
d_call: .
clone_size: once

cdr3_aa: CASRSPGGTSGRSYNEQFF
cdr3_nt: TGTGCCAGCAGGAGTCCGGGGGGGACTAGCGGGAGGTCCTACAATGAGCAGTTCTTC
v_call: TRBV28
j_call: TRBJ2-1
d_call: TRBD2
clone_size: few

cdr3_aa: CASSKGYTEAFF
cdr3_nt: TGTGCCAGCAGTAAGGGGTACACTGAAGCTTTCTTT
v_call: TRBV25-1
j_call: TRBJ1-1
d_call: .
clone_size: .

cdr3_aa: CASSIRVNADTQYF
cdr3_nt: TGTGCCAGTAGTATCAGGGTTAATGCAGATACGCAGTATTTT
v_call: TRBV19
j_call: TRBJ2-3
d_call: .
clone_size: .

cdr3_aa: CSAIRIGSITEAFF
cdr3_nt: TGCAGTGCGATACGGATAGGGAGCATCACTGAAGCTTTCTTT
v_call: TRBV20-1
j_call: TRBJ1-1
d_call: .
clone_size: .

cdr3_aa: CASSPRTVGGGELFF
cdr3_nt: TGTGCCAGCAGCCCACGAACAGTGGGTGGCGGGGAGCTGTTTTTT
v_call: TRBV7-6
j_call: TRBJ2-2
d_call: .
clone_size: .

cdr3_aa: CASSPPTGGSGYTF
cdr3_nt: TGTGCCAGCAGCCCTCCAACAGGGGGTAGTGGCTACACCTTC
v_call: TRBV4-2
j_call: TRBJ1-2
d_call: TRBD1
clone_size: few

cdr3_aa: CASSQEAGRDYTEAFF
cdr3_nt: TGCGCCAGCAGCCAAGAAGCGGGCAGGGATTACACTGAAGCTTTCTTT
v_call: TRBV4-1
j_call: TRBJ1-1
d_call: .
clone_size: .

cdr3_aa: CASSPPGDSPGEQYF
cdr3_nt: TGTGCCAGCTCACCACCGGGGGACTCACCGGGGGAGCAGTACTTC
v_call: TRBV18
j_call: TRBJ2-7
d_call: .
clone_size: .

cdr3_aa: CSARDGTGGGYTF
cdr3_nt: TGCAGTGCTAGGGACGGGACAGGGGGAGGCTACACCTTC
v_call: TRBV20-1
j_call: TRBJ1-2
d_call: TRBD1
clone_size: .

cdr3_aa: CASSPQPGGYNEQFF
cdr3_nt: TGTGCTAGCAGCCCTCAGCCGGGGGGCTACAATGAGCAGTTCTTC
v_call: TRBV7-7
j_call: TRBJ2-1
d_call: TRBD2
clone_size: .

cdr3_aa: CSADLRTSGFTDTQYF
cdr3_nt: TGCAGTGCTGATCTCAGGACTAGCGGGTTCACAGATACGCAGTATTTT
v_call: TRBV20-1
j_call: TRBJ2-3
d_call: TRBD2
clone_size: .

cdr3_aa: CASSAGQGNGGYTF
cdr3_nt: TGCGCCAGCAGCGCCGGGCAGGGCAACGGTGGCTACACCTTC
v_call: TRBV5-1
j_call: TRBJ1-2
d_call: .
clone_size: few

cdr3_aa: CAGSLKGGGAEAFF
cdr3_nt: TGTGCCGGCAGCTTAAAGGGAGGAGGAGCTGAAGCTTTCTTT
v_call: TRBV7-9
j_call: TRBJ1-1
d_call: .
clone_size: once

cdr3_aa: CASSAQGGDQPQETQYF
cdr3_nt: TGTGCCAGCAGCGCCCAGGGAGGGGATCAGCCCCAAGAGACCCAGTACTTC
v_call: TRBV9
j_call: TRBJ2-5
d_call: TRBD2
clone_size: .

cdr3_aa: CSASEGRNEKLFF
cdr3_nt: TGCAGTGCTAGCGAGGGTCGTAATGAAAAACTGTTTTTT
v_call: TRBV20-1
j_call: TRBJ1-4
d_call: .
clone_size: .

cdr3_aa: CASNLGGPGSNQPQHF
cdr3_nt: TGTGCCAGCAATCTAGGGGGTCCGGGGAGCAATCAGCCCCAGCATTTT
v_call: TRBV27
j_call: TRBJ1-5
d_call: .
clone_size: .

cdr3_aa: CASSRDSLDVPQHF
cdr3_nt: TGTGCCAGCAGCCGGGACAGTCTCGATGTTCCCCAGCATTTT
v_call: TRBV7-2
j_call: TRBJ1-5
d_call: TRBD1
clone_size: .

cdr3_aa: CASKLAEEETQYF
cdr3_nt: TGTGCCAGCAAACTAGCGGAGGAAGAGACCCAGTACTTC
v_call: TRBV2
j_call: TRBJ2-5
d_call: TRBD2
clone_size: .

cdr3_aa: CASRGSGVTYNEQFF
cdr3_nt: TGTGCCAGCAGGGGGTCCGGGGTTACCTACAATGAGCAGTTCTTC
v_call: TRBV7-9
j_call: TRBJ2-1
d_call: .
clone_size: few

cdr3_aa: CASSPGGSTYEQYF
cdr3_nt: TGTGCCAGCAGTCCGGGCGGCTCGACCTACGAGCAGTACTTC
v_call: TRBV28
j_call: TRBJ2-7
d_call: .
clone_size: .

cdr3_aa: CASSLDGFGYTF
cdr3_nt: TGTGCCAGCAGCTTAGATGGGTTCGGCTACACCTTC
v_call: TRBV7-3
j_call: TRBJ1-2
d_call: .
clone_size: .

cdr3_aa: CASSPVGTTTNTGELFF
cdr3_nt: TGTGCCAGCAGCCCTGTTGGGACTACCACCAACACCGGGGAGCTGTTTTTT
v_call: TRBV4-2
j_call: TRBJ2-2
d_call: TRBD2
clone_size: few

cdr3_aa: CASRPSGYGGNQPQHF
cdr3_nt: TGTGCCAGCAGGCCCTCAGGGTACGGGGGCAATCAGCCCCAGCATTTT
v_call: TRBV7-2
j_call: TRBJ1-5
d_call: .
clone_size: many

cdr3_aa: CAISEGTSGGWNEQFF
cdr3_nt: TGTGCCATCAGTGAGGGGACTAGCGGGGGGTGGAATGAGCAGTTCTTC
v_call: TRBV10-3
j_call: TRBJ2-1
d_call: TRBD2
clone_size: .

cdr3_aa: CASVAGGSYEQYF
cdr3_nt: TGTGCCAGTGTAGCGGGAGGCTCCTACGAGCAGTACTTC
v_call: TRBV28
j_call: TRBJ2-7
d_call: TRBD2
clone_size: .

cdr3_aa: CASSLQLAGTEQYF
cdr3_nt: TGTGCCAGCAGCTTACAACTAGCGGGGACTGAGCAGTACTTC
v_call: TRBV13
j_call: TRBJ2-5
d_call: TRBD2
clone_size: once